These T cell receptor beta chains were read from a single sample in a study of T-cell reconstitution after alpha-beta-depleted transplantation in children. MiXCR, run by TCRdb on the PCR reads, gives a single entry per CDR3 protein. The sample lists approximately 47,000 distinct CDR3 sequences; about 47% were seen once. Sequenced here: peripheral blood, sampled before TCRalphabeta/CD19-depleted stem cell transplant. These receptors were obtained from a boy younger than two with SCID, due to receive a stem cell transplant. Each CDR3 is given with its conserved first and last residue. The order of the fields is CDR3 length, J gene, V gene, CDR3 protein.

12 TRBJ1-2 TRBV20-1 CSARGKGYGYTF
13 TRBJ2-3 TRBV7-3 CASSTGPKDTQYF
13 TRBJ1-5 TRBV20-1 CSARGPVNQPQHF
16 TRBJ2-5 TRBV4-2 CASSRGPGLAEETQYF
21 TRBJ2-2 TRBV4-3 CASSPLWTAGGPSTRTGELFF
15 TRBJ2-1 TRBV7-2 CASSVLLAGGPEQFF
17 TRBJ2-5 TRBV12-3/TRBV12-4 CASSPRGAGVYSETQYF
15 TRBJ2-3 TRBV6-1 CASSGGDRWADTQYF
14 TRBJ1-6 TRBV7-2 CASSPAIVSSPLHF
16 TRBJ1-4 TRBV20-1 CSARNFKQGLKEKLFF
12 TRBJ2-1 TRBV6-5 CASSYADNEQFF
13 TRBJ1-5 TRBV10-3 CAITGGNNQPQHF
14 TRBJ1-1 TRBV27 CASSPTGAHAEAFF
16 TRBJ1-3 TRBV4-3 CASSQEPGQGGNTIYF
17 TRBJ1-1 TRBV5-1 CASSLLGLGLMNTEAFF
16 TRBJ1-1 TRBV7-9 CASSLDPGSLETGAFF
15 TRBJ1-1 TRBV6-1 CASSAEQFMNTEAFF
14 TRBJ1-2 TRBV7-2 CASSLDPNEDGYTF
14 TRBJ2-7 TRBV2 CASKGTGAPVEQYF
14 TRBJ2-2 TRBV7-9 CDPTVDLNTGELFF
16 TRBJ2-1 TRBV7-4 CASSLGEGAMVNEQFF